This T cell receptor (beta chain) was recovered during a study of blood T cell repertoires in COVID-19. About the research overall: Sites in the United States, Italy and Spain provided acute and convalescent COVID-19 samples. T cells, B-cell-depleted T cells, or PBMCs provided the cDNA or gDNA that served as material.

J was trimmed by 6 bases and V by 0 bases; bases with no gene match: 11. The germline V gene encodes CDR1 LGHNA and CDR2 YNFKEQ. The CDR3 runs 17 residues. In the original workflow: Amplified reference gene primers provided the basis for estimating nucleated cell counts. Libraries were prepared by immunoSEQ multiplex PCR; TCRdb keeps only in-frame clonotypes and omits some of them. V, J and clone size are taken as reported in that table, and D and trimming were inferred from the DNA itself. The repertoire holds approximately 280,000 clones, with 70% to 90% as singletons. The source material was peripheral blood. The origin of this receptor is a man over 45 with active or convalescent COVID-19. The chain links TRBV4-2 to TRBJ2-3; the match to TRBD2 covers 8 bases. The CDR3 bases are TGTGCCAGCAGCCAAGATTCAGCGGGAGTCGCACTGGATACGCAGTATTTT. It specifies CASSQDSAGVALDTQYF.